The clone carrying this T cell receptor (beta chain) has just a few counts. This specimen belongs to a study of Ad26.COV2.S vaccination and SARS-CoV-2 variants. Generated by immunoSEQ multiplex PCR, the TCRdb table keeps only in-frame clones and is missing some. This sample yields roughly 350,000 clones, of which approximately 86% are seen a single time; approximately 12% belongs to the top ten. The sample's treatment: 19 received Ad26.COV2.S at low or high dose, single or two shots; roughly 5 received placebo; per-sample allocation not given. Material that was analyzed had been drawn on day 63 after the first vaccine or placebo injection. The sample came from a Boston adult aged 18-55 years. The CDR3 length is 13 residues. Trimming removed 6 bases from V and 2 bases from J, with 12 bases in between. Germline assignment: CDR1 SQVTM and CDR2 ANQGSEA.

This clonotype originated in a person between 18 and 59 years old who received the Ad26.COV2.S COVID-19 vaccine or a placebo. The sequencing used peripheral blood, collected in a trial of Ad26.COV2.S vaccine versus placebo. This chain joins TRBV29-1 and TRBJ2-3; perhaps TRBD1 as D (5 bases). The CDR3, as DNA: TGCAGCGTCCTCAGGGAAAACACAGATACGCAGTATTTT. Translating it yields CSVLRENTDTQYF.